One sample yielded the 32 T cell receptor beta chains listed below, sequenced in a study of T cells after yellow fever vaccination (dated by TCRdb to 2018 to 2020). Sample treatment or condition, as interpreted from the label and publication: live attenuated yellow fever vaccine strain. The method behind the library was 5' RACE. For sequencing, an Illumina NovaSeq 6000 was employed. Starting from the raw public reads, TCRdb applied fastp trimming at Q25, assembled clones with MiXCR and retained in-frame beta chains. Entries that share a CDR3 protein sequence are merged under the most common genes and DNA. The sample table lists some 340,000 distinct CDR3 sequences, over 8.5% of them with a count of one. Clones ranked in the top ten supply about 3.3% of the sample. Material: CD4+ T cells sorted from PBMCs, obtained 45 days after the yellow fever booster vaccination. These receptor sequences come from a man younger than 35 who received the YFV17D yellow fever vaccine.

This clonotype was picked up many times. V gene TRBV20-1 combines with J gene TRBJ2-4; a possible D gene is TRBD2 (7 bases). With 6 bases removed from V and 0 bases from J, the gap between germline ends came to 21 bases. Per the germline V gene, CDR1 is DFQATT and CDR2 is SNEGSKA (reference sequence). The CDR3 is 17 amino acids. The CDR3 DNA sequence: TGCAGTGCGCTGGACAACGCGGGGGCTATAGCCAAAAACATTCAGTACTTC. Its protein is CSALDNAGAIAKNIQYF.

This clonotype came up many times. This rearrangement joins TRBV5-1 to TRBJ2-2, with a weak D call TRBD1 (6 bases). Germline CDR1 reads SGHRS; CDR2 reads YFSETQ. V was clipped by 3 bases and J by 1 base, with 7 bases between them. This CDR3 is built from 14 residues. Here the CDR3 DNA reads TGCGCCAGCAGCTGGACAGTGAACACCGGGGAGCTGTTTTTT. Protein product: CASSWTVNTGELFF.

In this sample, this clonotype turned up a few times. The J gene is TRBJ1-3, the V gene TRBV11-2; D uncertain. The V and J ends lost 1 base and 8 bases respectively, with 6 bases between them. The CDR3 consists of 12 residues. Germline V CDR1 and CDR2: SGHAT, FQNNGV. The CDR3 reads CASSLGGYTIYF. The CDR3 DNA is TGTGCCAGCAGCTTAGGCGGTTACACCATATATTTT.

This clonotype has only a few counts. The chain has TRBV6-2 or TRBV6-3 and TRBJ1-4; perhaps TRBD1 as D (6 bases). Trimming removed 4 bases from V and 5 bases from J, with 17 bases in between. The CDR3 covers 16 residues. Per the germline V gene, CDR1 is MNHEY and CDR2 is SVGEGT. The CDR3 DNA sequence: TGTGCCAGCAGTTGGGACATGGGAGGACGAAATGAAAAACTGTTTTTT. It encodes CASSWDMGGRNEKLFF.

This clonotype occurred a few times. This chain links TRBV27 with TRBJ1-5; D is undetermined. The CDR3 runs to 13 residues. Trimming took 5 bases from V and 7 from J, leaving 12 bases between them. From germline, CDR1 is MNHEY and CDR2 SMNVEV (reference sequence). The CDR3 spells CASSPQVQQPQHF. In DNA form, the CDR3 reads TGTGCCAGCAGTCCCCAGGTCCAGCAGCCCCAGCATTTT.

J is TRBJ2-2 and V is TRBV20-1; D is perhaps TRBD2 (6 bases). The CDR3 totals 13 residues. Trimming shortened V by 0 bases and J by 7 bases, and 9 bases separated the two germline ends. In germline, CDR1 is DFQATT, CDR2 SNEGSKA (reference sequence). CDR3 protein: CSARDRRGGELFF. For the CDR3, the DNA is TGCAGTGCTAGAGATCGGAGGGGCGGGGAGCTGTTTTTT.

This clonotype turned up a few times. This sequence joins TRBV6-6 and TRBJ2-5, with D maybe TRBD2 (6 bases). Germline CDR1 and CDR2: MNHNY and SVGAGI (reference sequence). The ends were cut back, 1 base at V and 5 bases at J, with 8 bases in the middle. The CDR3 contains 13 residues. The CDR3 DNA reads as TGTGCCAGCAGTTACTTGGAGGGGGAGACCCAGTACTTC. This translates into CASSYLEGETQYF.

This clonotype appeared a few times. V and J are TRBV5-1 and TRBJ1-5; D remains unclear. Trimming took 0 bases from V and 0 from J, leaving 13 bases between them. The CDR3 consists of 17 residues. From germline, CDR1 is SGHRS and CDR2 YFSETQ. This CDR3 is CASSLVAGSYSNQPQHF. DNA of the CDR3: TGCGCCAGCAGCTTGGTGGCAGGAAGTTATAGCAATCAGCCCCAGCATTTT.

The table lists this clonotype with many counts. This chain connects TRBV5-5 to TRBJ2-5; TRBD2 is a possible D gene (6 bases). The CDR3 is 15 residues long. The germline V gene has CDR1 SGHKS and CDR2 YYEKEE (reference sequence). With 4 bases removed from V and 5 bases from J, the gap between germline ends came to 18 bases. In DNA form, the CDR3 reads TGTGCCAGCAGCGCGGCCGGAGGGGCTGGGGAGACCCAGTACTTC. This gives the protein CASSAAGGAGETQYF.

This clonotype was seen a handful of times. This chain connects TRBV6-5 to TRBJ1-1; the D gene is possibly TRBD1 (6 bases). From germline, CDR1 is MNHEY and CDR2 SVGAGI. The length of the CDR3 is 13 residues. V gave up 6 bases and J gave up 7 bases, with 15 bases separating them. CDR3: CASRNREFGEAFF. DNA for the CDR3: TGTGCCAGCAGAAACAGGGAATTCGGTGAAGCTTTCTTT.

The genes are TRBV7-9 and TRBJ2-7; weak D call: TRBD2 (7 bases). Trimming stripped 4 bases from V and 2 bases from J, with 15 bases between. CDR1 SEHNR and CDR2 FQNEAQ come from the germline V gene (reference sequence). The CDR3 consists of 15 residues. Written as DNA, the CDR3 is TGTGCCAGCAGCTCGTACAGGGAGGGGACCTACGAGCAGTACTTC. This encodes CASSSYREGTYEQYF.

This clonotype has a handful of counts. J is TRBJ2-3 and V is TRBV7-9; tentative D call: TRBD2 (6 bases). The germline V gene encodes CDR1 SEHNR and CDR2 FQNEAQ (reference sequence). Trimming removed 5 bases from V and 2 bases from J, with 17 bases in between. The CDR3 loop spans 16 amino acids. CDR3 DNA: TGTGCCAGCAGCATGGCTAGCGCGATAAACACAGATACGCAGTATTTT. Translating it yields CASSMASAINTDTQYF. Supplemented by reference TRBV7-9 and TRBJ2-3, the full variable domain reads DTGVSQNPRHKITKRGQNVTFRCDPISEHNRLYWYRQTLGQGPEFLTYFQNEAQLEKSRLLSDRFSAERPKGSFSTLEIQRTEQGDSAMYLCASSMASAINTDTQYFGPGTRLTVL.

This chain joins TRBV6-5 and TRBJ2-5; 9 positions agree with TRBD1. Germline CDR1 reads MNHEY; CDR2 reads SVGAGI. V gave up 0 bases and J gave up 5 bases; unmatched junction bases: 13. This CDR3 is 18 amino acids long. CDR3 sequence: CASSYSAEGTGRWETQYF. The DNA of the CDR3 is TGTGCCAGCAGTTACTCCGCCGAAGGGACAGGGAGGTGGGAGACCCAGTACTTC.

This clonotype was counted at least ten times. The chain links TRBV18 to TRBJ1-2; 7 nucleotides align to TRBD1. The V gene's germline CDR1 is KGHSH and CDR2 LQKENI. Germline trimming cut 3 bases from V and 3 bases from J; bases unmatched to any gene: 4. The CDR3 is 14 amino acids. CDR3: CASSPTGQDYGYTF. CDR3 bases: TGTGCCAGCTCACCGACAGGGCAGGACTATGGCTACACCTTC.

The chain is built from TRBV30 and TRBJ1-4; TRBD1 matches at 7 bases. V was clipped by 0 bases and J by 3 bases; unmatched bases: 7. This CDR3 spans 16 amino acids. Germline values: CDR1 GTSNPN, CDR2 SVGIG (reference sequence). The CDR3 DNA is TGTGCCTGGAGTGTTGGCAGGGGGTGGCCTAATGAAAAACTGTTTTTT. Its protein product is CAWSVGRGWPNEKLFF.

There are many counts of this clonotype. The genes are TRBV5-1 and TRBJ1-2, with a tentative D call TRBD1 (6 bases). CDR1 SGHRS and CDR2 YFSETQ come from the germline V gene. The CDR3 length is 18 residues. V was trimmed by 0 bases and J by 4 bases, leaving 22 bases between them. CDR3 residues: CASSLEALDRFGTYGYTF. The CDR3 DNA reads TGCGCCAGCAGCTTGGAGGCCCTCGACAGGTTCGGGACCTATGGCTACACCTTC.

CDR3 loop: CASSTPPGEGSPLHF. The CDR3 DNA sequence: TGTGCCAGCAGCACCCCGCCGGGGGAAGGGTCACCCCTCCACTTT. The chain uses TRBV2 and TRBJ1-6; maybe TRBD1 (5 bases). This CDR3 comprises 15 residues. V was trimmed by 6 bases and J by 10 bases, leaving 19 bases between them. Germline assignment: CDR1 SNHLY and CDR2 FYNNEI.

This clonotype has more than one count but fewer than ten. The chain couples TRBV11-3 to TRBJ2-2; tentatively, D is TRBD2 (6 bases). V lost 3 bases and J 1 base, leaving 9 bases between the germline ends. CDR1 is SGHNT and CDR2 is YENEEA in the germline V gene. CDR3 size: 15 residues. In DNA form, the CDR3 reads TGTGCCAGCAGCTTGGGACTCATGAACACCGGGGAGCTGTTTTTT. It yields the protein CASSLGLMNTGELFF.

A few counts support this clonotype. The chain couples TRBV7-2 to TRBJ2-3, with 7 bases that match TRBD1. Germline-derived CDR1 and CDR2 are SGHTA and FQGNSA. With V trimmed by 7 bases and J by 5 bases, 9 bases remained unmatched. The CDR3 totals 14 residues. The CDR3 spells CASNPGTAIDTQYF. The DNA for the CDR3 is TGTGCCAGCAATCCGGGGACAGCCATAGATACGCAGTATTTT.

In DNA form, the CDR3 reads TGTGCCACCAGTGATTTTTGGGAATTCCCGGGACAGCGCGATTTAGAGTACTTC. Protein: CATSDFWEFPGQRDLEYF. The chain has TRBV24-1 and TRBJ2-7; the match to TRBD1 covers 7 bases. The V gene end was trimmed by 1 base and the J gene end by 11 bases; junction bases not matched to a gene: 22. The CDR3 contains 18 residues. Germline CDR1 KGHDR, CDR2 SFDVKD.

This clonotype was counted a few times. V is TRBV19 and J is TRBJ1-4; unclear D gene. V lost 6 bases and J lost 4, with 12 bases in between. Germline V CDR1 and CDR2: LNHDA, SQIVND (reference sequence). This CDR3 contains 14 residues. This CDR3 reads CASSLSPSNEKLFF. The CDR3 coding sequence is TGTGCCAGTAGCCTCAGCCCCAGTAATGAAAAACTGTTTTTT.

This clonotype was found many times. This chain uses TRBV27 with TRBJ2-3; 10 bases are shared with TRBD2. Per germline, CDR1 MNHEY and CDR2 SMNVEV (reference sequence). The CDR3 sequence is 17 residues long. The V segment lost 5 bases and the J segment 4 bases; nucleotides outside the gene matches: 12. The CDR3 is CASSTGSGGARADTQYF. The CDR3 DNA reads TGTGCCAGCAGTACCGGGAGCGGGGGGGCCAGGGCAGATACGCAGTATTTT.

The rearrangement joins TRBV19 to TRBJ1-5; TRBD1 matches at 7 bases. This CDR3 has 14 residues. J gave up 4 bases and V 4 bases, and 4 bases lay outside the gene matches. Germline values: CDR1 LNHDA, CDR2 SQIVND (reference sequence). The CDR3 spells CASSTTGLNQPQHF. In DNA, the CDR3 is TGTGCCAGTAGTACGACAGGGTTAAATCAGCCCCAGCATTTT.

This clonotype appeared many times. V gene TRBV7-2 combines with J gene TRBJ2-1, with D possibly being TRBD1 (6 bases). The CDR3 consists of 14 residues. CDR1 SGHTA and CDR2 FQGNSA come from the germline V gene. Trimming left V 1 base short and J 8 bases short, with 12 bases between. CDR3 residues: CASSLVQGWDEQFF. CDR3 nucleotides: TGTGCCAGCAGCTTAGTACAGGGTTGGGATGAGCAGTTCTTC.

This clonotype was detected many times. This chain connects TRBV6-6 to TRBJ2-5, with 10 bases aligning to TRBD2. Germline V CDR1 and CDR2: MNHNY, SVGAGI (reference sequence). The CDR3 is 14 residues long. V dropped 2 bases and J dropped 4; count of bases not matched to a gene: 1. CDR3 DNA: TGTGCCAGCAGTTACAGCGGGGGGGCAGAGACCCAGTACTTC. Protein sequence: CASSYSGGAETQYF.

The chain recombines TRBV2 with TRBJ2-1; a weak D match, TRBD1 (5 bases). Trimming removed 6 bases at V and 6 bases at J, with 9 bases between. Germline CDR1 SNHLY, CDR2 FYNNEI. This CDR3 region has 12 residues. The CDR3 sequence is CASSGDSNEQFF. CDR3 DNA: TGTGCCAGCAGCGGAGACAGCAATGAGCAGTTCTTC.

The chain has TRBV27 and TRBJ2-7; possible D gene TRBD2, 6 bases. Germline lookup yields CDR1 MNHEY and CDR2 SMNVEV (reference sequence). The length of the CDR3 is 15 residues. Deletions cut 6 bases from V and 7 bases from J, with 22 bases between. The CDR3 DNA reads TGTGCCAGCAGCTTTTATGGGACTTCCCGGGGGGAGCAGTACTTC. Protein product: CASSFYGTSRGEQYF.

This chain connects TRBV12-3 or TRBV12-4 to TRBJ2-3; 8 nucleotides match TRBD1. The CDR3 extends over 16 amino acids. V lost 7 bases, J lost 0 bases, and 9 bases stayed unmatched. CDR3 in amino acids: CASTNRGRTSTDTQYF. DNA of the CDR3: TGTGCCAGCACAAACAGGGGGAGAACTAGCACAGATACGCAGTATTTT.

This clonotype has a handful of counts. DNA of the CDR3: TGTGCCAGCAGTCTCCCGGGAGCCAAAAACATTCAGTACTTC. This translates into CASSLPGAKNIQYF. The V and J genes are TRBV6-1 and TRBJ2-4, with D unclear. The germline V gene has CDR1 MNHNS and CDR2 SASEGT. The CDR3 covers 14 residues. The V end was cut by 5 bases, the J end by 0 bases, with 8 bases between.

This clonotype came up a few times. The chain employs TRBV30 and TRBJ1-5; unclear D gene. This CDR3 is built from 14 residues. Trimming removed 4 bases at V and 0 bases at J, with 10 bases between. In germline, CDR1 is GTSNPN, CDR2 SVGIG (reference sequence). The CDR3 region is CAWTLANSNQPQHF. Written as DNA, the CDR3 is TGTGCCTGGACACTGGCAAATAGCAATCAGCCCCAGCATTTT.

This clonotype was observed a few times. The genes are TRBV5-6 and TRBJ2-4; the match to TRBD2 covers 7 bases. Germline values: CDR1 SGHDT, CDR2 YYEEEE. V was pared by 1 base and J by 8 bases, with 6 bases of the junction left unmatched. The CDR3 runs 14 residues. The CDR3 spells CASSLRGVGDIQYF. CDR3 in DNA: TGTGCCAGCAGCTTGCGGGGGGTCGGGGACATTCAGTACTTC.

The chain combines TRBV7-3 with TRBJ2-3; D is perhaps TRBD2 (5 bases). The CDR3 totals 13 residues. The V gene lost 8 bases and the J gene lost 6 bases, with 15 bases spanning the gap. The germline gives CDR1 SGHTA, CDR2 FQGTGA. CDR3 sequence (DNA): TGTGCCAGCGGACTTTCCGCCGCGGATACGCAGTATTTT. Translation: CASGLSAADTQYF. The variable domain in full, with the rest retrieved from reference TRBV7-3 and TRBJ2-3, is GAGVSQTPSNKVTEKGKYVELRCDPISGHTALYWYRQSLGQGPEFLIYFQGTGAADDSGLPNDRFFAVRPEGSVSTLKIQRTERGDSAVYLCASGLSAADTQYFGPGTRLTVL.